This TCR beta chain was identified in a study of a mutant IDH1 vaccine in newly diagnosed glioma. Across the whole study: Either 4-6 weeks after radiotherapy alone or alongside temozolomide, vaccination was begun. Former treatment meant radiotherapy, temozolomide, or both; the majority had gotten both. Treated patients were about 60% male, 37.5% female, mean age about 43 years.

CDR3 length: 16 amino acids. The germline V and J ends were trimmed by 5 bases and 6 bases, with 20 bases remaining between them. Germline CDR1 and CDR2: SGHTA and FQGNSA. The method was immunoSEQ multiplex PCR; TCRdb's version includes in-frame clones alone and lacks a portion of them. This sample has around 31,000 clones, with 50% to 60% found just once. The time point was: week 5, during vaccination. What each vaccine dose contained was 300 ug of mutant IDH1 20-mer peptide, accompanied by topical imiquimod. Concerning this clone itself: Antigen: not known.

This clonotype was obtained from a woman aged 18 to 35 with glioma. This sample comprised PBMCs, obtained from a glioma patient whose treatment included an IDH1 peptide vaccine. V is TRBV7-2 and J is TRBJ1-5, with no clear D. As DNA, the CDR3 is TGTGCCAGCAGCGAAATGACCGCGGCTACCGGTCAGCCCCAGCATTTT. Its translation: CASSEMTAATGQPQHF.